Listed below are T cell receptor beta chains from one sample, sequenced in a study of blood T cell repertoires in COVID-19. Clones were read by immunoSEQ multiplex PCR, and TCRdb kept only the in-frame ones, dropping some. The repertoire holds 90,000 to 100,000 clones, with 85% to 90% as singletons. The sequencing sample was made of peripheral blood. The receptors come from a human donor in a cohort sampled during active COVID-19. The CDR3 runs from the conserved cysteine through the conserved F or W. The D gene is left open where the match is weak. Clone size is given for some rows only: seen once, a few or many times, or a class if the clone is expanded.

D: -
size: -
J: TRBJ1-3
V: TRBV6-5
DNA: TGTGCCAGCATTAACCGGGACAGAAACACCATATATTTT
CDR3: CASINRDRNTIYF

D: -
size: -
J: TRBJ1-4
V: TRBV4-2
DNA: TGTGCCAGCAGACGGGACATCAGTAATGAAAAACTGTTTTTT
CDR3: CASRRDISNEKLFF

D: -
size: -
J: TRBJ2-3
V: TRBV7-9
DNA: TGTGCCAGCAGCCGGAGAGACTCAGATACGCAGTATTTT
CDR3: CASSRRDSDTQYF

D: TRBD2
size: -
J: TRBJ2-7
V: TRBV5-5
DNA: TGTGCCAGCAGCCCCCAACTAGCGGGGAACTACGAGCAGTACTTC
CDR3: CASSPQLAGNYEQYF

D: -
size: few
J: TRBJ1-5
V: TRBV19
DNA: TGTGCCAGTAGTCAGGGGAATAGCAATCAGCCCCAGCATTTT
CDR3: CASSQGNSNQPQHF

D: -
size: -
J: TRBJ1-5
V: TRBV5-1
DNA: TGCGCCAGCAGCCCGGCAGGGTTCAATCAGCCCCAGCATTTT
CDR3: CASSPAGFNQPQHF

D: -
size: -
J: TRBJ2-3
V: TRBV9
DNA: TGTGCCAGCAGCCTCACGAGCAGGGGCGGGGGTGGCACAGATACGCAGTATTTT
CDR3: CASSLTSRGGGGTDTQYF

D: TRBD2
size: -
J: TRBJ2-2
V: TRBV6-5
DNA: TGTGCCAGTAGCGGGGTTCAAAACACCGGGGAGCTGTTTTTT
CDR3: CASSGVQNTGELFF

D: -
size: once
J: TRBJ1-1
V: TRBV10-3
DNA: TGTGCCATCAGTGAGTCTACAGGGAACACTGAAGCTTTCTTT
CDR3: CAISESTGNTEAFF

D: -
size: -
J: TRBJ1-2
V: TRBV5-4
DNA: TGTGCCAGCAGGGAAGGTGGACAGTCTAACTATGGCTACACCTTC
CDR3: CASREGGQSNYGYTF

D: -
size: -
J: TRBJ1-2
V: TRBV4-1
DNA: TGCGCCAGCAGCGAATCACAGGTCGCGGACTATGGCTACACCTTC
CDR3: CASSESQVADYGYTF

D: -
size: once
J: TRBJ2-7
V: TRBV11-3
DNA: TGTGCCAGCAGTTACACTACCGAGCAGTACTTC
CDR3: CASSYTTEQYF

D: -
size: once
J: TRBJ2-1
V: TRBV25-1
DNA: TGTGCCAGCAGTGAACACAGCTCCTACAATGAGCAGTTCTTC
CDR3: CASSEHSSYNEQFF

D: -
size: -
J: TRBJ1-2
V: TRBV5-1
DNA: TGCGCCAGCAGCCCCCGGGGGAGGGCCAATGGCTACACCTTC
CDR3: CASSPRGRANGYTF

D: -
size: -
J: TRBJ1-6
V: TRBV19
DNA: TGTGCCAGTAGTATGATCCTCTGGGGCAGGGGAGAGTCACCCCTCCACTTT
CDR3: CASSMILWGRGESPLHF

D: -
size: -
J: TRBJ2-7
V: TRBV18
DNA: TGTGCCAGCTCACCAAGGGCTAGCGACTCCTACGAGCAGTACTTC
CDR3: CASSPRASDSYEQYF

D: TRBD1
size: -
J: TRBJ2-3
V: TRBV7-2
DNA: TGTGCCAGCAGCTTAGCAGGGGACAGGGGGCAGTATTTT
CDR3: CASSLAGDRGQYF

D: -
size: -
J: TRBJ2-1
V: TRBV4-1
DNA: TGCGCCAGCAGGACGTGGGCAGGGGCCTACAATGAGCAGTTCTTC
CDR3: CASRTWAGAYNEQFF

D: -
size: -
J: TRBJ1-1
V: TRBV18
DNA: TGTGCCAGCTCACCAGCCGGGGGGAACACTGAAGCTTTCTTT
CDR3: CASSPAGGNTEAFF

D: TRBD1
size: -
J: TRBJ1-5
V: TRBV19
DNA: TGTGCCAGTCAAACAGGGGGCAACAATCAGCCCCAGCATTTT
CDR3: CASQTGGNNQPQHF

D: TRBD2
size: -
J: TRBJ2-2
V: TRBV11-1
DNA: TGTGCCAGCAGCTTACGGGGGGGTTTCACCGGGGAGCTGTTTTTT
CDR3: CASSLRGGFTGELFF

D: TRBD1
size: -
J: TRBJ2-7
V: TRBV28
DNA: TGTGCCAGCACCAAGACAGGGTTTCCCTACGAGCAGTACTTC
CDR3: CASTKTGFPYEQYF

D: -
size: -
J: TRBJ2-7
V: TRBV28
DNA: TGTGCCAGCAGACTCCTTGGGGGGATTGGGGAGCAGTACTTC
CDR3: CASRLLGGIGEQYF

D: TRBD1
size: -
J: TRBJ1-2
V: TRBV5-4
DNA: TGTGCCAGCAGCTTGATGGGGCAGGGGGCCGCAGGCTACACCTTC
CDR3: CASSLMGQGAAGYTF

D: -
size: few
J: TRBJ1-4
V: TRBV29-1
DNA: TGCAGCGTGCGGGGGGCCTTTAATGAAAAACTGTTTTTT
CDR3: CSVRGAFNEKLFF

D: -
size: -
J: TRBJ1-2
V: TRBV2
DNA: TGTGCCAGCACTCGGGGAACGTATGGCTACACCTTC
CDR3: CASTRGTYGYTF

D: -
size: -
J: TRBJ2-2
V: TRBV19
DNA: TGTGCCAGTAGTATAGGAGAGGGTTGGGCCGGGGAGCTGTTTTTT
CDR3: CASSIGEGWAGELFF

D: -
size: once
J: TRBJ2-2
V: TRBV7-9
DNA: TGTGCCAGCAGCCCCTGGGGCGCCTTAGGGGTGGAGCTGTTTTTT
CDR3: CASSPWGALGVELFF

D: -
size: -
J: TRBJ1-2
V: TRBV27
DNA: TGTGCCAGCAGCCTAACCTACAGGGTAAATAACTATGGCTACACCTTC
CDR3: CASSLTYRVNNYGYTF

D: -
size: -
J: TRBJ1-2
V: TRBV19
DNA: TGTGCCAGTAGTATAGTGGCGGGGGTGAGCGGAGGCTACACCTTC
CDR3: CASSIVAGVSGGYTF

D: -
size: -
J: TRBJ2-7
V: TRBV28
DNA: TGTGCCAGCAGTCCCACCGGGACGGTGGGGGGATACGAGCAGTACTTC
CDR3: CASSPTGTVGGYEQYF

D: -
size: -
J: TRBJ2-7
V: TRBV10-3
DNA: TGTGCCATCAGTGAGTCCTCGCGGCAGTACTTC
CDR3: CAISESSRQYF

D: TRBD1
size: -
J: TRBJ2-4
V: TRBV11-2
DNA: TGTGCCAGCAGCTTAAGGGACAGGGGGTTAGCCAAAAACATTCAGTACTTC
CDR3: CASSLRDRGLAKNIQYF

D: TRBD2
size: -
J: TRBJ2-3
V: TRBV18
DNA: TGTGCCAGCTCACCAGTGGGTAGCGGGAGTCCCACAGATACGCAGTATTTT
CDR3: CASSPVGSGSPTDTQYF

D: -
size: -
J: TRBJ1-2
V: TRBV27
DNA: TGTGCCAGCAGTTTATCGAGGGCTGGCTATGGCTACACCTTC
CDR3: CASSLSRAGYGYTF

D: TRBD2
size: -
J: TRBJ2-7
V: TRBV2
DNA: TGTGCCAGCAGCCGAAGCCTAGCGGGAGATGAAGAGCAGTACTTC
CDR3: CASSRSLAGDEEQYF

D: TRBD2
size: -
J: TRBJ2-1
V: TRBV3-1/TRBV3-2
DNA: TGTGCCAGCAGCCAAGGACTAGCGGGGGTGGGCAATGAGCAGTTCTTC
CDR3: CASSQGLAGVGNEQFF

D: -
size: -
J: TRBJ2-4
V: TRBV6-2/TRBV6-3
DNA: TGTGCCAGCAGCACAGACAGGATAGCCAAAAACATTCAGTACTTC
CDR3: CASSTDRIAKNIQYF

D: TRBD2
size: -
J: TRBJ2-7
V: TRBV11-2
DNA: TGTGCCAGCAGCTTCGAAGGACTAGCGGGAGGGCCTGGCTACGAGCAGTACTTC
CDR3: CASSFEGLAGGPGYEQYF

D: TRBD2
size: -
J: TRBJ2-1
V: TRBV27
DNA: TGTGCCAGCAGTTTATCGACTAGCGGGGGGGGCAATGAGCAGTTCTTC
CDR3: CASSLSTSGGGNEQFF

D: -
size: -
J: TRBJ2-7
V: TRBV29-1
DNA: TGCAGCGTAGGAGACCCGATCTACGAGCAGTACTTC
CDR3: CSVGDPIYEQYF

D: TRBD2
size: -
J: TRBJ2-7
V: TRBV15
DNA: TGTGCCACCAGCAGAGTTGGACTAGCGGGGGCAGACGAGCAGTACTTC
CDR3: CATSRVGLAGADEQYF

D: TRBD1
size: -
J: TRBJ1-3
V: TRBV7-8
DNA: TGTGCCAGCAGAACTACAGGGGACCCTGGAAACACCATATATTTT
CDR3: CASRTTGDPGNTIYF

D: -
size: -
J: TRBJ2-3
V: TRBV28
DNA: TGTGCCAGCAGAACTAGCACAGATACGCAGTATTTT
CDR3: CASRTSTDTQYF

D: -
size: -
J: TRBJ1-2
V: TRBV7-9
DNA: TGTGCCAGCAGCCGGACTGATTATGGCTACACCTTC
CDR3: CASSRTDYGYTF

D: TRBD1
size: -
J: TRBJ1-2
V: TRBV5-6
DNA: TGTGCCAGCAGTTGGGGACAGGCGAGGGGGTATGGCTACACCTTC
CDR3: CASSWGQARGYGYTF

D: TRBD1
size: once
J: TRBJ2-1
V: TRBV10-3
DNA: TGTGCCATCAACCAGGGGGGCAGGGGGCAGGGTGAGCAGTTCTTC
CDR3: CAINQGGRGQGEQFF

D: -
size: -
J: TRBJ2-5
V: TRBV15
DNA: TGTGCCACCAGCAGAGACAGGGCCCAAGAGACCCAGTACTTC
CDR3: CATSRDRAQETQYF

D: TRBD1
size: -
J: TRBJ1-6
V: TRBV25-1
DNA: TGTGCCAGCAGTGAAACAGGGGCTAATTCACCCCTCCACTTT
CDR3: CASSETGANSPLHF

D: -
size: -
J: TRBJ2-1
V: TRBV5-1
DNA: TGCGCCAGCAGCCATTTAACGTTGCGGGACGGGAATGAGCAGTTCTTC
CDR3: CASSHLTLRDGNEQFF

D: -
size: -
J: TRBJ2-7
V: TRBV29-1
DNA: TGCAGCGCCGTACACAACTACGAGCAGTACTTC
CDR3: CSAVHNYEQYF

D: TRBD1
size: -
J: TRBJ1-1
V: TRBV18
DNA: TGTGCCAGCTCACCACAGGGGACAGCGAACACTGAAGCTTTCTTT
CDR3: CASSPQGTANTEAFF

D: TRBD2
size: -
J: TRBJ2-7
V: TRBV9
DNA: TGTGCCAGCAGCGATAGCGGGGGGGCCTACGAGCAGTACTTC
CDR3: CASSDSGGAYEQYF

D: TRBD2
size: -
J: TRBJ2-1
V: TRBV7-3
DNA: TGTGCCAGCAGCTTGGGGGGGAGTGAGCAGTTCTTC
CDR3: CASSLGGSEQFF

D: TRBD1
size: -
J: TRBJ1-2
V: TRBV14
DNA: TGTGCCAGCAGCCAGTCGACAGGGATCGATGGCTACACCTTC
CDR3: CASSQSTGIDGYTF